A single sample gave rise to the 6 T cell receptor beta chains below, sequenced in a study of T cell repertoires in cytomegalovirus infection. TCRdb reprocessed the reads via MiXCR and lists one record per CDR3 protein. The table lists approximately 100,000 distinct CDR3 sequences, 25% to 30% of them singletons. For these TCRs, the target antigens are not known. Sequencing used CD8+ T cells from cultured PBMCs, obtained from culture after CMV antigen stimulation. These receptors all stem from a human donor in good health (CMV status not recorded). Some clones in this sample may be carry-over from other donors' samples.

This clonotype was counted between two and nine times. This chain joins TRBV7-3 and TRBJ1-1; D is unresolved. The CDR3 loop spans 13 amino acids. V was shortened by 1 base and J by 7 bases, with 10 bases between the two germline ends. Looked up from germline, CDR1 is SGHTA and CDR2 is FQGTGA. This CDR3 is CASSLNGVSEAFF. CDR3 sequence (DNA): TGTGCCAGCAGCTTAAACGGGGTGAGTGAAGCTTTCTTT.

V usage is TRBV19 and J usage is TRBJ1-1, with D possibly matching TRBD1 (5 bases). Germline-derived CDR1 and CDR2 are LNHDA and SQIVND (reference sequence). CDR3 length: 14 amino acids. With 1 base removed from V and 3 bases from J, the gap between germline ends came to 9 bases. DNA of the CDR3: TGTGCCAGTAGTATAGCACGGGGACACACTGAAGCTTTCTTT. Residues: CASSIARGHTEAFF. Full variable domain (remainder filled in from reference TRBV19 and TRBJ1-1): DGGITQSPKYLFRKEGQNVTLSCEQNLNHDAMYWYRQDPGQGLRLIYYSQIVNDFQKGDIAEGYSVSREKKESFPLTVTSAQKNPTAFYLCASSIARGHTEAFFGQGTRLTVV.

The rearrangement links TRBV25-1 to TRBJ1-1; D is perhaps TRBD1 (5 bases). Germline V gene sequence: CDR1 MGHDK, CDR2 SYGVNS. The CDR3 totals 11 residues. V lost 9 bases to trimming and J lost 11 bases, with 16 bases between them. Written as DNA, the CDR3 is TGTGCCAGTCGGGACGGTAGTCGGGCTTTCTTT. It codes for CASRDGSRAFF.

Only one count was recorded for this clonotype. This rearrangement joins TRBV5-5 to TRBJ2-2; D gene ambiguous. The CDR3 sequence is 15 residues long. Trimming took off 4 bases at V and 4 bases at J, with 14 bases between the two ends. Germline assignment: CDR1 SGHKS and CDR2 YYEKEE (reference sequence). CDR3 residues: CASSPRRDFTGELFF. The CDR3 region has the DNA TGTGCCAGCAGCCCGAGACGAGACTTCACCGGGGAGCTGTTTTTT.

This clonotype appeared a few times. The CDR3 region has the DNA TGTGCCAGCAGCTTATATCTAGTCTTAGATACGCAGTATTTT. As protein: CASSLYLVLDTQYF. The gene calls are TRBV7-8 and TRBJ2-3; D gene uncertain. With 2 bases removed from V and 5 bases from J, the gap between germline ends came to 11 bases. This CDR3 spans 14 amino acids. CDR1 and CDR2 (germline): SGHVS, FQNEAQ.

In this sample, this clonotype turned up many times. CDR3 in DNA: TGTGCCAGCAGTTTGAGTGGCTTATACGAGCAGTACTTC. Protein: CASSLSGLYEQYF. The rearrangement links TRBV6-2 or TRBV6-3 to TRBJ2-7; no definite D call. The CDR3 length is 13 residues. CDR1 is MNHEY, CDR2 SVGEGT, per germline. Between the trimmed V and J ends, which lost 4 bases and 4 bases, there was a span of 11 bases.